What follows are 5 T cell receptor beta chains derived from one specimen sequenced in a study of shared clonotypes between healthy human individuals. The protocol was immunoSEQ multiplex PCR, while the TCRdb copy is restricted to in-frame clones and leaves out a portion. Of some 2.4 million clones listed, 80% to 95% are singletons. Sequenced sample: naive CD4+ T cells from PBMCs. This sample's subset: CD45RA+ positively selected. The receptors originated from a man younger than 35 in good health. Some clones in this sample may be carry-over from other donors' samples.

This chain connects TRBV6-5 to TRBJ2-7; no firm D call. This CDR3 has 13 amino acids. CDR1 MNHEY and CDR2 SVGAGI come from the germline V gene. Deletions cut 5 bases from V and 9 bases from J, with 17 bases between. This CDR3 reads CASSPRSYGRQYF. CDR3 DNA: TGTGCCAGCAGTCCCAGAAGCTACGGACGGCAGTACTTC.

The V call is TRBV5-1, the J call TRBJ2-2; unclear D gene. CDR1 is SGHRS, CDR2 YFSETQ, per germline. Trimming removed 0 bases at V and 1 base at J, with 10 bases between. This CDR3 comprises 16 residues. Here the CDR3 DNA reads TGCGCCAGCAGCTTGGATTTCGGCCGGAACACCGGGGAGCTGTTTTTT. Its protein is CASSLDFGRNTGELFF.

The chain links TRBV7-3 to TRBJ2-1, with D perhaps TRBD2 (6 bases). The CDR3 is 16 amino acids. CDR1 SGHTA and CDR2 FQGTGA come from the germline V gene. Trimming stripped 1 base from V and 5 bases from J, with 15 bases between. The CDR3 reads CASSLMAAGLNNEQFF. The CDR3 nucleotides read TGTGCCAGCAGCTTAATGGCCGCGGGACTTAACAATGAGCAGTTCTTC.

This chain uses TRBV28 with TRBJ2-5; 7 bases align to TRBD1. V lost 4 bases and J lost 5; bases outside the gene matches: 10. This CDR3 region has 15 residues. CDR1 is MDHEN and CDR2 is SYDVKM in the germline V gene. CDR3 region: CASSSRYRGSETQYF. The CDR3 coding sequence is TGTGCCAGCAGTTCCCGGTACAGGGGATCGGAGACCCAGTACTTC.

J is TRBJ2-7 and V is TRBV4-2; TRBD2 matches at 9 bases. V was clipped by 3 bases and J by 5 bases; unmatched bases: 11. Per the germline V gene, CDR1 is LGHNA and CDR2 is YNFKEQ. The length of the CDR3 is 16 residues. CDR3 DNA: TGTGCCAGCAGCCACTCGGGCCTAGCGGGACCTAACGAGCAGTACTTC. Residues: CASSHSGLAGPNEQYF.